Listed below are T cell receptor beta chains from one sample, sequenced in a study of post-analysis software for immune sequencing data. TCRdb processed the PCR reads anew with MiXCR; each CDR3 protein has one entry. The table has roughly 200,000 distinct CDR3 sequences, about 30% seen once; the top ten hold approximately 3.6%. Sequencing was done on a sample of blood. The receptors originated from a girl aged 2-17 years with multiple sclerosis. Each CDR3 is given with its conserved first and last residue. The order of the fields is D gene, clone size, J gene, V gene, CDR3 protein, CDR3 DNA. The D gene is left open where the match is weak. Some rows have no size entry. The others give once, few or many, or a class for an expanded clone.

d_call: -; clone_size: -; j_call: TRBJ1-2; v_call: TRBV20-1; cdr3_aa: CSARDRGESYGYTF; cdr3_nt: TGCAGTGCTAGAGATCGAGGGGAATCCTATGGCTACACCTTC
d_call: TRBD1; clone_size: many; j_call: TRBJ2-7; v_call: TRBV6-5; cdr3_aa: CASSWDRSSYEQYF; cdr3_nt: TGTGCCAGCAGCTGGGACAGAAGCTCCTACGAGCAGTACTTC
d_call: -; clone_size: few; j_call: TRBJ2-7; v_call: TRBV14; cdr3_aa: CASSQVLSYEQYF; cdr3_nt: TGTGCCAGCAGCCAAGTGTTGTCCTACGAGCAGTACTTC
d_call: -; clone_size: -; j_call: TRBJ1-1; v_call: TRBV7-9; cdr3_aa: CASSFGGGNTEAFF; cdr3_nt: TGTGCCAGCAGCTTCGGGGGAGGGAACACTGAAGCTTTCTTT
d_call: -; clone_size: few; j_call: TRBJ2-3; v_call: TRBV5-1; cdr3_aa: CASSLGRRQDTQYF; cdr3_nt: TGCGCCAGCAGCTTGGGACGACGGCAAGATACGCAGTATTTT
d_call: -; clone_size: -; j_call: TRBJ1-2; v_call: TRBV10-3; cdr3_aa: CAIRPGYRTNYGYTF; cdr3_nt: TGTGCCATCAGGCCGGGTTATAGAACTAACTATGGCTACACCTTC
d_call: -; clone_size: -; j_call: TRBJ2-1; v_call: TRBV5-1; cdr3_aa: CASSSPGTLGNEHFF; cdr3_nt: TGCGCCAGCAGCTCCCCCGGGACCCTGGGAAATGAGCACTTCTTC
d_call: -; clone_size: -; j_call: TRBJ2-1; v_call: TRBV19; cdr3_aa: CASSIDQGEQFF; cdr3_nt: TGTGCCAGTAGTATAGATCAGGGAGAGCAGTTCTTC
d_call: -; clone_size: -; j_call: TRBJ1-3; v_call: TRBV13; cdr3_aa: CASSYTWFRNTIYF; cdr3_nt: TGTGCCAGCAGCTACACTTGGTTCCGAAACACCATATATTTT
d_call: -; clone_size: few; j_call: TRBJ2-3; v_call: TRBV9; cdr3_aa: CASSPLGGTQYF; cdr3_nt: TGTGCCAGCAGCCCACTGGGTGGTACGCAGTATTTT
d_call: -; clone_size: -; j_call: TRBJ1-1; v_call: TRBV5-6; cdr3_aa: CASSCLELAEAFF; cdr3_nt: TGTGCCAGCAGCTGTCTCGAACTTGCTGAAGCTTTCTTT
d_call: -; clone_size: many; j_call: TRBJ1-2; v_call: TRBV20-1; cdr3_aa: CSAASDRDTPGGYTF; cdr3_nt: TGCAGTGCCGCGTCTGACCGGGACACCCCCGGGGGCTACACCTTC
d_call: -; clone_size: few; j_call: TRBJ2-3; v_call: TRBV3-1; cdr3_aa: CASSLTRRADTQYF; cdr3_nt: TGTGCCAGCAGCCTTACCCGGCGGGCAGATACGCAGTATTTT
d_call: TRBD1; clone_size: -; j_call: TRBJ2-5; v_call: TRBV3-1; cdr3_aa: CASSIHRDREYETQYF; cdr3_nt: TGTGCCAGCAGCATCCACCGGGACAGGGAGTATGAGACCCAGTACTTC
d_call: TRBD1; clone_size: once; j_call: TRBJ1-1; v_call: TRBV5-1; cdr3_aa: CASSAGTGGLSMNTEAFF; cdr3_nt: TGCGCCAGCAGCGCCGGGACAGGGGGTCTGAGTATGAACACTGAAGCTTTCTTT
d_call: -; clone_size: few; j_call: TRBJ2-1; v_call: TRBV30; cdr3_aa: CAWSRGSLFDEQFF; cdr3_nt: TGTGCCTGGAGTAGGGGGAGTCTTTTCGATGAGCAGTTCTTC
d_call: TRBD1; clone_size: many; j_call: TRBJ2-5; v_call: TRBV29-1; cdr3_aa: CSVVRTGRGETQYF; cdr3_nt: TGCAGCGTCGTCCGGACAGGAAGGGGCGAGACCCAGTACTTC
d_call: TRBD1; clone_size: many; j_call: TRBJ2-7; v_call: TRBV29-1; cdr3_aa: CSVVTSGGFYEQYF; cdr3_nt: TGCAGCGTTGTAACGTCAGGGGGCTTTTACGAGCAGTACTTC
d_call: -; clone_size: few; j_call: TRBJ1-5; v_call: TRBV4-1; cdr3_aa: CASSQDGGRPQPQHF; cdr3_nt: TGCGCCAGCAGCCAAGATGGCGGGCGCCCTCAGCCCCAGCATTTT
d_call: -; clone_size: -; j_call: TRBJ1-1; v_call: TRBV11-1; cdr3_aa: CASSGYGGATEAFF; cdr3_nt: TGTGCCAGCAGCGGGTACGGGGGCGCGACTGAAGCTTTCTTT
d_call: -; clone_size: many; j_call: TRBJ2-7; v_call: TRBV5-6; cdr3_aa: CASSGGIPYEQYF; cdr3_nt: TGTGCCAGCAGCGGGGGGATTCCCTACGAGCAGTACTTC
d_call: -; clone_size: many; j_call: TRBJ2-5; v_call: TRBV3-1; cdr3_aa: CASSQGSHGETQYF; cdr3_nt: TGTGCCAGCAGCCAAGGATCGCACGGGGAGACCCAGTACTTC
d_call: TRBD2; clone_size: many; j_call: TRBJ2-7; v_call: TRBV28; cdr3_aa: CASSPSGGEQYF; cdr3_nt: TGTGCCAGCAGTCCCTCGGGGGGCGAGCAGTACTTC
d_call: TRBD1; clone_size: -; j_call: TRBJ1-1; v_call: TRBV4-1; cdr3_aa: CASSQGNRGRVAFF; cdr3_nt: TGCGCCAGCAGCCAAGGGAACAGGGGCCGTGTCGCTTTCTTT
d_call: -; clone_size: many; j_call: TRBJ2-7; v_call: TRBV28; cdr3_aa: CASSLFGGPTSYEQYF; cdr3_nt: TGTGCCAGCAGTTTATTTGGCGGGCCAACCTCCTACGAGCAGTACTTC
d_call: -; clone_size: -; j_call: TRBJ2-5; v_call: TRBV29-1; cdr3_aa: CSVGDGSHETQYF; cdr3_nt: TGCAGCGTTGGGGACGGGAGTCACGAGACCCAGTACTTC
d_call: -; clone_size: many; j_call: TRBJ1-5; v_call: TRBV4-1; cdr3_aa: CASSQITAIFGNQPQHF; cdr3_nt: TGCGCCAGCAGCCAGATTACAGCCATTTTTGGCAATCAGCCCCAGCATTTT
d_call: TRBD1; clone_size: -; j_call: TRBJ2-1; v_call: TRBV18; cdr3_aa: CAGSRTGTGDSYEQFF; cdr3_nt: TGTGCCGGCTCTCGGACCGGGACAGGGGATAGCTATGAGCAGTTCTTC
d_call: TRBD2; clone_size: -; j_call: TRBJ2-5; v_call: TRBV4-2; cdr3_aa: CASSQGTSGGAETQYF; cdr3_nt: TGTGCCAGCAGCCAAGGTACTAGCGGGGGGGCGGAGACCCAGTACTTC
d_call: -; clone_size: -; j_call: TRBJ1-1; v_call: TRBV12-3/TRBV12-4; cdr3_aa: CASSFGGSLNTEAFF; cdr3_nt: TGTGCCAGCAGTTTCGGCGGGAGTCTGAACACTGAAGCTTTCTTT
d_call: TRBD2; clone_size: -; j_call: TRBJ2-3; v_call: TRBV7-6; cdr3_aa: CASSLRLAGVRNTQYF; cdr3_nt: TGTGCCAGCAGCTTACGCCTAGCGGGAGTACGAAATACGCAGTATTTT
d_call: -; clone_size: -; j_call: TRBJ1-2; v_call: TRBV12-3/TRBV12-4; cdr3_aa: CASSSRGRGGYTF; cdr3_nt: TGTGCCAGCAGCTCCCGGGGGAGAGGTGGCTACACCTTC
d_call: TRBD2; clone_size: few; j_call: TRBJ2-1; v_call: TRBV15; cdr3_aa: CATSSLAGREQFF; cdr3_nt: TGTGCCACCAGCAGTCTAGCGGGCCGTGAGCAGTTCTTC
d_call: TRBD1; clone_size: few; j_call: TRBJ2-3; v_call: TRBV28; cdr3_aa: CASADRRHDTQYF; cdr3_nt: TGTGCCAGCGCGGACAGGAGGCACGATACGCAGTATTTT
d_call: -; clone_size: -; j_call: TRBJ1-5; v_call: TRBV6-4; cdr3_aa: CVSSVGHRNQPQHF; cdr3_nt: TGTGTCAGCAGTGTGGGACACCGCAATCAGCCCCAGCATTTT
d_call: -; clone_size: -; j_call: TRBJ1-5; v_call: TRBV12-3/TRBV12-4; cdr3_aa: CASSWDGKDQPQHF; cdr3_nt: TGTGCCAGCAGTTGGGACGGGAAGGATCAGCCCCAGCATTTT
d_call: TRBD1; clone_size: -; j_call: TRBJ2-7; v_call: TRBV20-1; cdr3_aa: CSAPNLGGQGSYEQYF; cdr3_nt: TGCAGTGCCCCGAATCTAGGAGGACAGGGTTCCTACGAGCAGTACTTC
d_call: TRBD2; clone_size: -; j_call: TRBJ2-3; v_call: TRBV7-2; cdr3_aa: CASSLGVAGGFTDTQYF; cdr3_nt: TGTGCCAGCAGCTTAGGGGTAGCGGGAGGCTTCACAGATACGCAGTATTTT
d_call: TRBD1; clone_size: many; j_call: TRBJ2-1; v_call: TRBV20-1; cdr3_aa: CSARAGQGGYNEQFF; cdr3_nt: TGCAGTGCTAGGGCAGGACAGGGAGGCTACAATGAGCAGTTCTTC
d_call: TRBD1; clone_size: many; j_call: TRBJ2-5; v_call: TRBV20-1; cdr3_aa: CSQIGQGGAQYF; cdr3_nt: TGCAGCCAAATAGGACAGGGGGGCGCCCAGTACTTC
d_call: -; clone_size: -; j_call: TRBJ2-5; v_call: TRBV12-3/TRBV12-4; cdr3_aa: CASSFRRLQETQYF; cdr3_nt: TGTGCCAGCAGTTTCCGCAGGCTTCAAGAGACCCAGTACTTC
d_call: TRBD2; clone_size: few; j_call: TRBJ2-3; v_call: TRBV5-1; cdr3_aa: CASSSLTSGGLDTQYF; cdr3_nt: TGCGCCAGCAGCTCCCTAACTAGCGGGGGGCTAGATACGCAGTATTTT
d_call: -; clone_size: many; j_call: TRBJ2-5; v_call: TRBV20-1; cdr3_aa: CSAPPGGEETQYF; cdr3_nt: TGCAGTGCGCCCCCCGGGGGTGAAGAGACCCAGTACTTC
d_call: -; clone_size: few; j_call: TRBJ2-1; v_call: TRBV11-2; cdr3_aa: CASSFTTGAGSRFF; cdr3_nt: TGTGCCAGCAGCTTCACAACGGGGGCAGGGAGTAGGTTCTTC
d_call: -; clone_size: -; j_call: TRBJ2-3; v_call: TRBV2; cdr3_aa: CASSGWPGTDTQYF; cdr3_nt: TGTGCCAGCAGTGGGTGGCCCGGCACAGATACGCAGTATTTT
d_call: -; clone_size: many; j_call: TRBJ2-7; v_call: TRBV30; cdr3_aa: CAWSPIFRGIAYEQYF; cdr3_nt: TGTGCCTGGAGCCCCATTTTCCGCGGGATTGCCTACGAGCAGTACTTC
d_call: -; clone_size: -; j_call: TRBJ1-5; v_call: TRBV4-1; cdr3_aa: CASSQLLGRVEERRPQHF; cdr3_nt: TGCGCCAGCAGCCAACTCTTGGGCAGGGTGGAAGAGCGGCGGCCCCAGCATTTT
d_call: TRBD1; clone_size: few; j_call: TRBJ2-5; v_call: TRBV6-5; cdr3_aa: CASSFLQGWETQYF; cdr3_nt: TGTGCCAGCAGTTTCTTACAGGGGTGGGAGACCCAGTACTTC
d_call: -; clone_size: many; j_call: TRBJ2-5; v_call: TRBV5-1; cdr3_aa: CASSYTTGPGETQYF; cdr3_nt: TGCGCCAGCAGCTACACTACGGGACCGGGAGAGACCCAGTACTTC
d_call: -; clone_size: many; j_call: TRBJ1-1; v_call: TRBV20-1; cdr3_aa: CSARAYRYTEAFF; cdr3_nt: TGCAGTGCTAGAGCTTATAGGTACACTGAAGCTTTCTTT
d_call: TRBD1; clone_size: many; j_call: TRBJ1-2; v_call: TRBV5-5; cdr3_aa: CASSRDRNYGYTF; cdr3_nt: TGTGCCAGCAGCCGGGACAGGAACTATGGCTACACCTTC
d_call: -; clone_size: many; j_call: TRBJ1-2; v_call: TRBV29-1; cdr3_aa: CSVERDGYTF; cdr3_nt: TGCAGCGTTGAAAGGGACGGCTACACCTTC
d_call: TRBD1; clone_size: many; j_call: TRBJ2-7; v_call: TRBV5-1; cdr3_aa: CASSIYLGQGYEQYF; cdr3_nt: TGCGCCAGCAGCATCTACCTGGGACAGGGCTACGAGCAGTACTTC